The 6 T cell receptor beta chains below were found in one sample sequenced in a study of metastatic and nonmetastatic thyroid tumors. TCRdb re-called the PCR reads through MiXCR. The profile shows several thousand clones, 25% to 30% of them singletons. No patient had received any treatment before thyroid surgery. The sequenced sample was tumor tissue. These receptor sequences come from a female donor with papillary thyroid cancer or a benign thyroid nodule (not recorded which). Some clones in this sample may be carry-over from other donors' samples.

In its sample, this clone ranks as medium-sized (0.01 to 0.1%). The chain recombines TRBV7-2 with TRBJ2-7; 9 bases are a match to TRBD1. Germline CDR1 is SGHTA and CDR2 is FQGNSA. The CDR3 is made up of 14 amino acids. Unmatched junction bases numbered 8, after V lost 5 bases and J lost 6 bases. Here the CDR3 reads CASSPGTGSFEQYF. The CDR3 DNA sequence: TGTGCCAGCAGCCCTGGGACAGGGTCTTTCGAGCAGTACTTC.

The chain combines TRBV7-9 with TRBJ2-2; 7 bases align to TRBD1. CDR1 SEHNR and CDR2 FQNEAQ come from the germline V gene (reference sequence). J gave up 7 bases and V 5 bases, and 10 bases lay outside the gene matches. CDR3 length equals 15 residues. CDR3 loop: CASSTGARGGGELFF. DNA of the CDR3: TGTGCCAGCAGCACAGGGGCCCGGGGTGGCGGGGAGCTGTTTTTT.

This rearrangement joins TRBV4-1 to TRBJ2-6; 10 bases are a match to TRBD1. Germline V gives CDR1 MGHRA, CDR2 YSYEKL. The CDR3 consists of 17 residues. V gave up 1 base and J gave up 2 bases; unmatched junction bases: 2. CDR3: CASSQVTGGTGANVLTF. The CDR3 DNA reads TGCGCCAGCAGCCAAGTGACAGGGGGCACTGGGGCCAACGTCCTGACTTTC.

This clone was picked up a small number of times. V is TRBV6-2 or TRBV6-3 and J is TRBJ1-1; D unresolved. The CDR3 has 14 amino acids. Germline CDR1 is MNHEY and CDR2 is SVGEGT. Between the trimmed V and J ends, which lost 2 bases and 7 bases, there was a span of 14 bases. As DNA, the CDR3 is TGTGCCAGCAGTTACGGTGGAGCCTTTAGTGAAGCTTTCTTT. Amino acid sequence: CASSYGGAFSEAFF.

V gene TRBV28 combines with J gene TRBJ2-3; D not resolved. The germline CDR1 and CDR2 sequences are MDHEN and SYDVKM. The length of the CDR3 is 18 residues. Deletions cut 1 base from V and 0 bases from J, with 17 bases between. The CDR3 region is CASSLSVNEDLSTDTQYF. In nucleotides, the CDR3 is TGTGCCAGCAGTTTATCGGTTAACGAGGACCTCAGCACAGATACGCAGTATTTT.

This clone is deemed medium-sized (0.01 to 0.1%). This chain uses TRBV2 with TRBJ2-5; possible D gene TRBD1, 6 bases. This CDR3 spans 14 amino acids. Germline V gene lookup returns CDR1 SNHLY and CDR2 FYNNEI. V was shortened by 6 bases and J by 5 bases, with 16 bases between the two germline ends. The CDR3 coding sequence is TGTGCCAGCAGCTTGGGGGCGTCACGGGAGACCCAGTACTTC. This translates into CASSLGASRETQYF.